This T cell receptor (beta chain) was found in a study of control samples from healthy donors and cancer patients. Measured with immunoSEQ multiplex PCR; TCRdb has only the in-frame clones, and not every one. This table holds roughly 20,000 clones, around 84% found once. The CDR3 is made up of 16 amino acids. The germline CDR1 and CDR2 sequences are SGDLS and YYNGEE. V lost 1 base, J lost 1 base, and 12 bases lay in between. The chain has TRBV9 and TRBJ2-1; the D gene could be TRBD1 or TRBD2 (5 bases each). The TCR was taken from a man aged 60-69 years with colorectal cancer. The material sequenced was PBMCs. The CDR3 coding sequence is TGTGCCAGCAGCGTAACGGTCGAGGGGTCCTACAATGAGCAGTTCTTC. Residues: CASSVTVEGSYNEQFF.